Below, one TCR beta chain is given with its context. Its antigen is still unknown. No base quality information exists; no much larger clone differs at one position. TCR CDR3 regions were amplified from genomic DNA by multiplex PCR using the deep immunoSEQ assay. Extracted genomic DNA from each cell subset was distributed evenly across all wells of several immunoSEQ 96-well plates, and each plate was treated as a replicate. For sorted subsets, approximately 210 ng of genomic DNA, equivalent to 30,000 or so T cell genomes, went into each replicate PCR. Purified libraries were quantified with a Qubit 3.0 fluorometer, sized on a Bioanalyzer 2100, and re-quantified with the KAPA Library Quantification kit. Every immunoSEQ 96-well plate was sequenced on a dedicated single-read 150-cycle Illumina NextSeq 550 flow cell. The original pipeline was this. Because only junctional sequences without quality scores were contained in the immunoSEQ output, filtering matching that applied to full-length reads could not be performed. To assign V/J genes and CDR3, sequences were annotated using PyIR, a Python wrapper for IgBLAST v1.9, with IMGT germline references. Any read was removed if the V/J assignment was weak (E-value above 1e-6), the CDR3 was missing, or the read contained stop codons, out-of-frame junctions, or ambiguous translated residues. V3J clonotypes were defined as sequences sharing the same inferred V gene, J gene, and CDR3 amino acid sequence. Percentage overlap between repertoires was calculated by dividing the number of shared unique clonotypes by the size of the smaller repertoire. Three approaches were used to assess repertoire richness: RTK rarefaction, the Chao1 estimator, and Recon v2.1 estimates of unobserved clonotypes. Generation probabilities for all TCRbeta clonotypes obtained by the gDNA method from a handful of donors were computed using OLGA. What TCRdb holds here is the immuneACCESS table cut down to in-frame rearrangements. Part of the clones is not present; checked against another copy, under half of the missing clones reflect an unresolved V gene, and the others are unexplained. Clonal size and the V and J genes are those of that table, whereas D and trimming came from the DNA. In this sample the table shows about 580,000 clones, about 98% of which occur a single time. The ten biggest clones cover 0.25% to 0.35% of the sample.

This sample is drawn from a study of shared clonotypes between healthy human individuals (dated by TCRdb to 2018 to 2021). Background on the whole study: The cohort comprised a couple of women and a few men aged 18 to 49 years. To increase sequencing depth and limit assay-specific biases, TCR repertoire library preparation and sequencing were carried out by different laboratories using diverse techniques. Leukapheresis yielded between about 0.9 and 10 billion PBMCs per donor. To estimate repertoire size and how much clonotypes are shared between individuals, the study performed deep sequencing of blood TCR repertoires from roughly five healthy adults. Per donor, three plates each were used for CD4 naive and CD4 memory, two for CD8 naive, and one for CD8 memory. Results the study describes overall, beyond this receptor: Pairwise subsampling indicated that sequencing depth was expected to affect the degree of clonotype sharing among donors. Naive subsets generally had larger estimated clonotype richness than memory subsets did. Sampling was restricted to blood, and TCR repertoires in tissue are likely to differ from TCR repertoires in blood. Even with the large sequencing depth, rarefaction of the sorted-subset datasets indicated that sequencing was incomplete. The genetic and exposure-history diversity represented was limited by the small number of donors. When a few donors were compared, the shared fraction of clonotypes was around 5.1% for naive CD4, 3% to 4% for naive CD8, roughly 2.5% for memory CD4, and 0.4% for memory CD8. Higher generation probabilities were observed for clonotypes shared by all four sorted-subset donors than for non-shared clonotypes.

CD8 naive samples were obtained by positive selection for CCR7 among CD45RO-negative cells, yielding a CD45RA+CCR7+ population from which TemRA cells were excluded. The donors were healthy, HIV-negative adults who had no recently reported acute infections or vaccinations. All donors were Caucasian adults living in Nashville, Tennessee, USA. Blood was obtained by leukapheresis, after which PBMCs were separated by Ficoll-Histopaque density gradient centrifugation and cryopreserved in liquid nitrogen vapor phase. Purity and quantity of every magnetically sorted T cell population were checked by analytical flow cytometry. Genomic DNA was isolated from every sorted fraction and measured by UV absorbance on a Nanodrop 2000c. The sequenced material came from naive CD8+ T cells sorted from blood. Taken with the paper, the label for cell subset or site translates to: CD45RA+CCR7+. The sequence came from a man younger than 40 in good health.

The sequenced DNA: TGCGCCAGCAGCCTAGCTATACCAACCTACGAGCAGTACTTC. Translation gives CASSLAIPTYEQYF. In this chain, TRBV5-1 is recombined with TRBJ2-7; the D gene is perhaps TRBD2, from 5 matching bases. The CDR1 and CDR2 encoded by the germline V gene are SGHRS and YFSETQ. V and J lose 4 bases and 2 bases, and a span of 13 bases separates them. Including the terminal cysteine and phenylalanine, the CDR3 comprises 14 residues. The CDR3 DNA has 42 bases and is translated from base 1. Beyond the CDR3, the reference TRBV5-1 and TRBJ2-7 genes provide the residues; the full variable domain reads: KAGVTQTPRYLIKTRGQQVTLSCSPISGHRSVSWYQQTPGQGLQFLFEYFSETQRNKGNFPGRFSGRQFSNSRSEMNVSTLELGDSALYLCASSLAIPTYEQYFGPGTRLTVT.